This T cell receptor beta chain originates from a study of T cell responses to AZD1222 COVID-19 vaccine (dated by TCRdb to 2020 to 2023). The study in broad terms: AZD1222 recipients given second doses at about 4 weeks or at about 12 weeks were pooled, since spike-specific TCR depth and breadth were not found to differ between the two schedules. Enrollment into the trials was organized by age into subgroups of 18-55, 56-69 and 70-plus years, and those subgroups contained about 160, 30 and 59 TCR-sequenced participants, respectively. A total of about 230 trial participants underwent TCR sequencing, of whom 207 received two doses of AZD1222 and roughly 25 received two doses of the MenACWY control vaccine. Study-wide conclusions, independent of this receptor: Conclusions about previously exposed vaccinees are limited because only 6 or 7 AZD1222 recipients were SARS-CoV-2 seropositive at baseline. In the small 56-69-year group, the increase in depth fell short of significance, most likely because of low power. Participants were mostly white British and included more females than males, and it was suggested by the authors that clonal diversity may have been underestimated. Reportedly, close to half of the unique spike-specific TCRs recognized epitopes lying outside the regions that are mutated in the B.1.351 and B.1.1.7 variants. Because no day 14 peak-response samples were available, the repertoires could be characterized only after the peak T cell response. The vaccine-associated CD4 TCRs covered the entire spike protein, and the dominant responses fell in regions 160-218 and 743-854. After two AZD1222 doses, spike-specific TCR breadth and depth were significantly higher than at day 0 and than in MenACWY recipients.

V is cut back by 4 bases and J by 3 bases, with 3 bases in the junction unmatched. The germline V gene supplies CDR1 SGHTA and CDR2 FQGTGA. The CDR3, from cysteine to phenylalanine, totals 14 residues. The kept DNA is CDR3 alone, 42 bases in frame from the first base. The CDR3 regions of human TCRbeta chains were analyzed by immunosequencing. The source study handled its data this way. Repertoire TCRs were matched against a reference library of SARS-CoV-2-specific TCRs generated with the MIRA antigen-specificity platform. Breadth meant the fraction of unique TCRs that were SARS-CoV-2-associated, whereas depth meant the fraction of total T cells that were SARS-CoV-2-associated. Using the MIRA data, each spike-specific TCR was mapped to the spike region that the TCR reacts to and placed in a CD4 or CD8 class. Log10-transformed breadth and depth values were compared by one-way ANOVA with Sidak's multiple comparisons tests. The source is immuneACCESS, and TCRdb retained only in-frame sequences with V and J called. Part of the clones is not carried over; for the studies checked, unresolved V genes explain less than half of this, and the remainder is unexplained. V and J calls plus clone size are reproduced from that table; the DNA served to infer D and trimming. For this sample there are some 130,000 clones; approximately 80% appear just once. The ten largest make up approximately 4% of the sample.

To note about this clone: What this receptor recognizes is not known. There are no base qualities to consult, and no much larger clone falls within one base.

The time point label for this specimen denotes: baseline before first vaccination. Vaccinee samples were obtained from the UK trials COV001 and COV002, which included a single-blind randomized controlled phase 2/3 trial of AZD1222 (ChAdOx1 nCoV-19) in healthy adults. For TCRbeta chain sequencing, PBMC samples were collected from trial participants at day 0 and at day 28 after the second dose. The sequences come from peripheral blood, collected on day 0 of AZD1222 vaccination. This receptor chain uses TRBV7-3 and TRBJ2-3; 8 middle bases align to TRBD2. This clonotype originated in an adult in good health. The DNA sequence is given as TGTGCCAGCAGCTCCGCGGGGGGAACAGATACGCAGTATTTT. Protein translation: CASSSAGGTDTQYF.